The 32 T cell receptor beta chains presented below share a single source sample, sequenced in a study of neurological immune-mediated disorders. TCRdb recomputed calls from the 5' RACE reads with MiXCR, one row per CDR3 protein. The sample holds some 87,000 distinct CDR3 sequences, less than 15% seen once. Noted time point: longitudinal time-point 2. Input material: PBMCs. All receptors come from a female donor with HTLV-1-associated myelopathy (HAM/TSP).

The table lists this clonotype with many counts. CDR3 sequence (DNA): TGTGCCAGCAGCGCACTCAGGACGGAGAACACCGGGGAGCTGTTTTTT. As protein: CASSALRTENTGELFF. The chain links TRBV9 to TRBJ2-2; D not certain. The CDR3 is 16 residues long. The V gene lost 3 bases and the J gene lost 1 base, with 13 bases spanning the gap. Germline values: CDR1 SGDLS, CDR2 YYNGEE.

This clonotype has a count of ten or more. This chain connects TRBV10-3 to TRBJ1-6; D is undetermined. The CDR3 runs 14 residues. Trimming took 6 bases from V and 5 from J, leaving 11 bases between them. The germline V gene encodes CDR1 ENHRY and CDR2 SYGVKD. CDR3 bases: TGTGCCATCAGGAACAGAGATGATAATTCACCCCTCCACTTT. Translated, it gives CAIRNRDDNSPLHF.

This clonotype was found many times. The rearrangement links TRBV6-1 to TRBJ1-6; D may be TRBD1 (6 bases). The germline CDR1 and CDR2 sequences are MNHNS and SASEGT. The CDR3 is made up of 14 amino acids. Between the trimmed V and J ends, which lost 7 bases and 7 bases, there was a span of 14 bases. CDR3 in DNA: TGTGCCAGCAAAGAGGGACAAAAAAATTCACCCCTCCACTTT. Its protein is CASKEGQKNSPLHF.

This clonotype was counted at least ten times. DNA of the CDR3: TGTGCCAGCAGTGGAAGGACAGGGGGTAACACTGAAGCTTTCTTT. This gives the protein CASSGRTGGNTEAFF. This rearrangement joins TRBV27 to TRBJ1-1; 10 bases fit TRBD1. The germline V gene has CDR1 MNHEY and CDR2 SMNVEV (reference sequence). This CDR3 is 15 amino acids long. V dropped 5 bases and J dropped 2; count of bases not matched to a gene: 5.

The sample holds many counts of this clonotype. The chain couples TRBV11-2 to TRBJ2-7; 11 bases line up with TRBD2. Looked up from germline, CDR1 is SGHAT and CDR2 is FQNNGV. The CDR3 length is 15 residues. The junction had 5 bases not matched to a gene; V was cut back by 1 base and J by 6 bases. CDR3 region: CASSLVSGGAREQYF. The DNA for the CDR3 is TGTGCCAGCAGCTTAGTTAGCGGGGGGGCTCGCGAGCAGTACTTC.

This clonotype came up many times. The chain has TRBV11-3 and TRBJ2-2; 9 bases are a match to TRBD1. The trim removed 5 bases at V and 4 bases at J, leaving 14 bases unmatched. The CDR3 contains 18 residues. Germline CDR1 is SGHNT and CDR2 is YENEEA. CDR3 coding DNA: TGTGCCAGCAGCCCCGGGACAGGGTGGGGACGAGGCACCGGGGAGCTGTTTTTT. Translating it yields CASSPGTGWGRGTGELFF.

In this sample, this clonotype turned up many times. The chain links TRBV24-1 to TRBJ2-5, with D unclear. The ends were cut back, 5 bases at V and 3 bases at J, with 6 bases in the middle. This CDR3 has 12 amino acids. Germline CDR1 and CDR2: KGHDR and SFDVKD. The DNA of the CDR3 is TGTGCCACCAGTGGCAACGAAGAGACCCAGTACTTC. It encodes CATSGNEETQYF.

This clonotype was seen ten or more times. The V call is TRBV6-1, the J call TRBJ1-5; no clear D gene. This CDR3 contains 16 residues. V was pared by 8 bases and J by 2 bases, with 19 bases between. Germline-derived CDR1 and CDR2 are MNHNS and SASEGT. CDR3 in amino acids: CASVPPVSMGNQPQHF. CDR3 sequence (DNA): TGTGCCAGCGTCCCCCCTGTGTCGATGGGCAATCAGCCCCAGCATTTT.

The V call is TRBV9, the J call TRBJ2-3, with no clear D. The CDR3 has 14 residues. V was cut by 3 bases and J by 2 bases, with 10 bases left in between. The germline CDR1 and CDR2 sequences are SGDLS and YYNGEE. The CDR3 loop is CASSASYFTDTQYF. CDR3 nucleotide sequence: TGTGCCAGCAGCGCCTCATACTTCACAGATACGCAGTATTTT.

This clonotype was found many times. The chain couples TRBV5-1 to TRBJ2-1; D is ambiguous. CDR1 and CDR2 from the germline V gene are SGHRS and YFSETQ. Trimming left V 3 bases short and J 2 bases short, with 9 bases between. The length of the CDR3 is 14 residues. CDR3 DNA sequence: TGCGCCAGCAGCTCCGATCCGGCCTACAATGAGCAGTTCTTC. As protein: CASSSDPAYNEQFF.

This clonotype was observed many times. The genes are TRBV7-2 and TRBJ2-7; no definite D call. The germline gives CDR1 SGHTA, CDR2 FQGNSA. The CDR3 loop spans 16 amino acids. Trimming took off 2 bases at V and 2 bases at J, with 16 bases between the two ends. The CDR3 DNA reads TGTGCCAGCAGCTTATTATTGAGCCAAGGGACCTACGAGCAGTACTTC. Residues: CASSLLLSQGTYEQYF.

In its sample, this clonotype was seen many times. This chain links TRBV5-1 with TRBJ1-4; 7 nucleotides agree with TRBD1. This CDR3 comprises 17 residues. Germline lookup yields CDR1 SGHRS and CDR2 YFSETQ. J was trimmed by 8 bases and V by 0 bases; bases with no gene match: 13. CDR3 DNA: TGCGCCAGCAGCTTGGCCGTGGATTCAGGGGGACAAGAAAAACTGTTTTTT. Its protein is CASSLAVDSGGQEKLFF.

About this clonotype: A much more abundant neighbour one base away suggests this may be a read error. This chain uses TRBV5-1 with TRBJ2-3; tentatively, D is TRBD1 (6 bases). Trimming removed 4 bases at V and 2 bases at J, with 11 bases between. CDR1 and CDR2 from the germline V gene are SGHRS and YFSETQ. CDR3 length: 14 residues. CDR3 residues: CASSPGDNTDTQYF. For the CDR3, the DNA is TGCGCCAGCAGCCCCGGGGACAACACAGATACGCAGTATTTT.

Ten or more counts support this clonotype. This CDR3 is CASSQGQGGNEQFF. The DNA of the CDR3 is TGCGCCAGCAGCCAGGGACAGGGTGGTAATGAGCAGTTCTTC. The chain recombines TRBV5-1 with TRBJ2-1; TRBD1 agrees at 9 bases. In germline, CDR1 is SGHRS, CDR2 YFSETQ. The CDR3 is made up of 14 amino acids. Trimming removed 4 bases from V and 7 bases from J; junction bases left unmatched: 6.

The chain joins TRBV19 to TRBJ2-7; 10 nucleotides agree with TRBD1. The CDR3 sequence is 15 residues long. The V gene's germline CDR1 is LNHDA and CDR2 SQIVND (reference sequence). The ends lost 0 bases at V and 5 bases at J; junction bases unmatched: 4. The CDR3: CASSIDGGQGNEQYF. CDR3 nucleotide sequence: TGTGCCAGTAGTATAGACGGGGGACAGGGGAACGAGCAGTACTTC. Supplemented by reference TRBV19 and TRBJ2-7, the full variable domain reads DGGITQSPKYLFRKEGQNVTLSCEQNLNHDAMYWYRQDPGQGLRLIYYSQIVNDFQKGDIAEGYSVSREKKESFPLTVTSAQKNPTAFYLCASSIDGGQGNEQYFGPGTRLTVT.

In the case of this clonotype: Relative to the germline gene, one junction end is altered; a read error may explain this. The chain uses TRBV28 and TRBJ2-3; 9 nucleotides align to TRBD2. Germline-derived CDR1 and CDR2 are MDHEN and SYDVKM. The CDR3 is made up of 14 amino acids. The CDR3 here is CASNDAGGADMQYF. The DNA of the CDR3 is TGTGCCAGCAACGATGCGGGGGGGGCAGATATGCAGTATTTT.

This clonotype appeared many times. The V call is TRBV20-1, the J call TRBJ1-6; 8 bases match TRBD1. The germline V gene has CDR1 DFQATT and CDR2 SNEGSKA (reference sequence). V lost 4 bases, J lost 8 bases, and 7 bases stayed unmatched. CDR3 length equals 14 residues. This CDR3 is CSAKLDRVYSPLHF. The CDR3 nucleotides are TGCAGTGCTAAGTTGGACAGGGTCTATTCACCCCTCCACTTT.

The chain is built from TRBV10-3 and TRBJ2-3; D possibly uses TRBD1 or TRBD2 (5 bases each). Trimming cost V 11 bases and J 1 base, with 10 bases left between them. The CDR3 contains 12 residues. The V gene's germline CDR1 is ENHRY and CDR2 SYGVKD. The CDR3 sequence: CAVRGGTDTQYF. CDR3 bases: TGTGCCGTGAGGGGTGGCACAGATACGCAGTATTTT.

The rearrangement links TRBV29-1 to TRBJ2-7; possibly TRBD1 for D (5 bases). Germline values: CDR1 SQVTM, CDR2 ANQGSEA. Trimming shortened V by 6 bases and J by 4 bases, and 16 bases separated the two germline ends. CDR3 length equals 13 residues. CDR3 in amino acids: CSVQGVIGYEQYF. The CDR3 DNA sequence: TGCAGCGTCCAGGGTGTAATCGGATACGAGCAGTACTTC.

Ten or more counts support this clonotype. The V and J genes are TRBV5-6 and TRBJ1-5, with D possibly TRBD1 on 5 matching bases. In germline, CDR1 is SGHDT, CDR2 YYEEEE. Trimming left V 3 bases short and J 3 bases short, with 25 bases between. The CDR3 consists of 19 residues. The CDR3 DNA follows: TGTGCCAGCAGCTGGAGGGGTACATTACCTCCTTTCGACAATCAGCCCCAGCATTTT. This codes for CASSWRGTLPPFDNQPQHF.

The J gene is TRBJ1-6, the V gene TRBV7-9; 8 bases agree with TRBD1. In germline, CDR1 is SEHNR, CDR2 FQNEAQ (reference sequence). Unmatched junction bases numbered 2, after V lost 4 bases and J lost 3 bases. The CDR3 runs 15 residues. The CDR3 nucleotides are TGTGCCAGCAGCTCGACAGGGGACTATAATTCACCCCTCCACTTT. Translated: CASSSTGDYNSPLHF.

This clonotype was counted at least ten times. The J gene is TRBJ1-2, the V gene TRBV6-5; TRBD1 might be the D (6 bases). Germline V CDR1 and CDR2: MNHEY, SVGAGI. V lost 6 bases and J lost 11, with 22 bases in between. This CDR3 region has 14 residues. The CDR3 region is CASSADKGGRWYTF. The DNA for the CDR3 is TGTGCCAGCAGCGCTGACAAGGGGGGTAGATGGTACACCTTC.

This clonotype was seen ten or more times. This rearrangement joins TRBV5-1 to TRBJ2-1, with 11 bases aligning to TRBD2. CDR1 and CDR2 (germline): SGHRS, YFSETQ. The CDR3 extends over 16 amino acids. J was trimmed by 6 bases and V by 4 bases; bases with no gene match: 9. CDR3 nucleotides: TGCGCCAGCAGCCCCGGGACTAGCGGTCTGACCAATGAGCAGTTCTTC. This sequence encodes CASSPGTSGLTNEQFF.

As to this clonotype: A much larger clonotype is one base distant, so this may be a read error. The rearrangement links TRBV7-2 to TRBJ2-1, with TRBD2 as a possible D gene (7 bases). Between the trimmed V and J ends, which lost 5 bases and 8 bases, there was a span of 28 bases. Germline CDR1 and CDR2: SGHTA and FQGNSA. This CDR3 is 18 amino acids long. CDR3 coding DNA: TGTGCCAGCAGCCGCCAAGTGGCTTTAGGGGGGGCCCTTTATGAGCAGTTCTTC. This codes for CASSRQVALGGALYEQFF.

A remark on this clonotype: A read error may account for a junction end that differs from germline. The chain links TRBV11-2 to TRBJ1-4; no firm D call. Germline CDR1 reads SGHAT; CDR2 reads FQNNGV. There are 16 residues in the CDR3. The CDR3 DNA sequence: TGTGTCAGCAGCTTAGGAGCAACGACAACTAATGAAAAACTGTTTTTT. Protein product: CVSSLGATTTNEKLFF.

This clonotype has at least ten counts. The genes are TRBV5-1 and TRBJ2-4; D not resolved. CDR1 is SGHRS and CDR2 is YFSETQ in the germline V gene. This CDR3 contains 14 residues. Trimming removed 0 bases at V and 2 bases at J, with 6 bases between. Here the CDR3 reads CASSLGDPKNIQYF. In DNA form, the CDR3 reads TGCGCCAGCAGCTTGGGGGATCCCAAAAACATTCAGTACTTC. Complete variable domain (other parts from reference TRBV5-1 and TRBJ2-4): KAGVTQTPRYLIKTRGQQVTLSCSPISGHRSVSWYQQTPGQGLQFLFEYFSETQRNKGNFPGRFSGRQFSNSRSEMNVSTLELGDSALYLCASSLGDPKNIQYFGAGTRLSVL.

Remarks on this clonotype: A much larger clonotype is one base distant, so this may be a read error. The rearrangement links TRBV5-1 to TRBJ2-1; 8 bases are shared with TRBD2. The CDR3 totals 14 residues. Losses at the gene ends were 0 bases for V and 7 bases for J; bases not matched to a gene: 3. CDR1 is SGHRS, CDR2 YFSETQ, per germline. In nucleotides, the CDR3 is TGCGCCAGCAGCTTGGCGGGGGGGATGAATGAGCAGTTCTTC. Protein: CASSLAGGMNEQFF.

This clonotype was seen at least ten times. The CDR3 here is CASSWQTNYEQYF. In DNA form, the CDR3 reads TGCGCCAGCAGCTGGCAGACCAACTACGAGCAGTACTTC. This chain uses TRBV5-1 with TRBJ2-7; no firm D call. V lost 3 bases to trimming and J lost 3 bases, with 10 bases between them. The germline V gene encodes CDR1 SGHRS and CDR2 YFSETQ. The CDR3 is made up of 13 amino acids. The full variable domain, in which reference TRBV5-1 and TRBJ2-7 provide the parts outside the CDR3, is KAGVTQTPRYLIKTRGQQVTLSCSPISGHRSVSWYQQTPGQGLQFLFEYFSETQRNKGNFPGRFSGRQFSNSRSEMNVSTLELGDSALYLCASSWQTNYEQYFGPGTRLTVT.

The chain combines TRBV27 with TRBJ2-7; 15 nucleotides line up with TRBD2. The CDR3 is 17 amino acids. The ends lost 3 bases at V and 3 bases at J; junction bases unmatched: 6. CDR1 is MNHEY and CDR2 is SMNVEV in the germline V gene (reference sequence). The CDR3 DNA is TGTGCCAGCAGTTTCCTCGGACTAGCGGGGGGGAACTACGAGCAGTACTTC. Translated, it gives CASSFLGLAGGNYEQYF.

This clonotype has just a few counts. V and J are TRBV5-6 and TRBJ2-7, with D unclear. V lost 3 bases, J lost 0 bases, and 19 bases lay in between. This CDR3 has 17 residues. Germline V gene lookup returns CDR1 SGHDT and CDR2 YYEEEE. CDR3 DNA sequence: TGTGCCAGCAGCTCGACGTCCACGGGTACCTACTCCTACGAGCAGTACTTC. Amino acids: CASSSTSTGTYSYEQYF.

This clonotype came up many times. The chain is built from TRBV10-3 and TRBJ2-1; 7 bases map to TRBD2. Germline CDR1 is ENHRY and CDR2 is SYGVKD. Unmatched junction bases numbered 1, after V lost 0 bases and J lost 8 bases. The CDR3 runs 13 residues. This CDR3 is CAISESGGDEQFF. In DNA form, the CDR3 reads TGTGCCATCAGTGAGTCGGGGGGGGATGAGCAGTTCTTC.

This clonotype was recorded many times. The J gene is TRBJ1-2, the V gene TRBV6-6; no firm D call. Germline CDR1 and CDR2: MNHNY and SVGAGI (reference sequence). This CDR3 has 14 residues. Trimming stripped 4 bases from V and 4 bases from J, with 13 bases between. CDR3 DNA sequence: TGTGCCAGCAGTTTCCCGGGGATCCCCTATGGCTACACCTTC. It translates to CASSFPGIPYGYTF.